The 8 T cell receptor beta chains presented below share a single source sample, sequenced in a study of T-cell reconstitution after alpha-beta-depleted transplantation in children. Preparation of the TCRbeta library was carried out with unique molecular identifiers. In TCRdb, the PCR reads were re-called with MiXCR into one record per CDR3 protein. The table has some 180,000 distinct CDR3 sequences, about 6.6% seen once. The source material was PBMCs, sampled before TCRalphabeta/CD19-depleted stem cell transplant. The receptors shown here come from a boy aged 2 to 9 with acute lymphoblastic leukemia, due to receive a stem cell transplant.

This clonotype appeared a few times. The chain couples TRBV30 to TRBJ2-7; 9 bases are shared with TRBD1. The CDR3 runs 12 residues. The trim removed 1 base at V and 6 bases at J, leaving 1 base unmatched. CDR1 GTSNPN and CDR2 SVGIG come from the germline V gene (reference sequence). The CDR3 DNA sequence: TGTGCCTGGAGTGGACAGGGGGGCGAGCAGTACTTC. Its protein product is CAWSGQGGEQYF.

This clonotype was seen ten or more times. The chain links TRBV5-5 to TRBJ2-3, with D unclear. Germline V gene sequence: CDR1 SGHKS, CDR2 YYEKEE (reference sequence). The CDR3 totals 14 residues. V was trimmed by 3 bases and J by 2 bases, leaving 10 bases between them. For the CDR3, the DNA is TGTGCCAGCAGCTCAATAGCTTTCACAGATACGCAGTATTTT. As protein: CASSSIAFTDTQYF.

This clonotype occurred many times. CDR3 region: CASSFGRGLYEQYF. The DNA of the CDR3 is TGTGCCAGCAGCTTCGGCAGGGGGTTGTACGAGCAGTACTTC. The chain carries TRBV7-9 and TRBJ2-7; the match to TRBD1 covers 7 bases. J was trimmed by 4 bases and V by 3 bases; bases with no gene match: 6. This CDR3 comprises 14 residues. Germline V CDR1 and CDR2: SEHNR, FQNEAQ (reference sequence).

This clonotype was counted ten times or more. The V call is TRBV15, the J call TRBJ1-1; D might be TRBD1 (5 bases). CDR1 LNHNV and CDR2 YYDKDF come from the germline V gene (reference sequence). V lost 0 bases to trimming and J lost 4 bases, with 9 bases between them. This CDR3 is 14 amino acids long. The CDR3 nucleotides are TGTGCCACCAGCAGAGATCTCGGGGGCACTGAAGCTTTCTTT. Translating gives CATSRDLGGTEAFF.

The chain has TRBV29-1 and TRBJ2-1; TRBD2 aligns across 8 bases. V lost 7 bases to trimming and J lost 1 base; unmatched junction nucleotides: 9. There are 15 residues in the CDR3. Germline V lookup: CDR1 SQVTM, CDR2 ANQGSEA. CDR3 region: CSAEGLAGSYNEQFF. The CDR3 coding sequence is TGCAGCGCAGAGGGGCTAGCGGGTTCCTACAATGAGCAGTTCTTC.

The table lists this clonotype with many counts. This rearrangement joins TRBV28 to TRBJ2-1; 7 bases agree with TRBD2. The germline gives CDR1 MDHEN, CDR2 SYDVKM. V lost 5 bases to trimming and J lost 8 bases; unmatched junction nucleotides: 12. This CDR3 has 15 residues. Here the CDR3 DNA reads TGTGCCAGCAGTGGAATAGCGGGTATTAGGCATGAGCAGTTCTTC. It is translated as CASSGIAGIRHEQFF.

This chain links TRBV4-1 with TRBJ1-3; D may be TRBD1 (6 bases). There are 15 residues in the CDR3. Germline CDR1 is MGHRA and CDR2 is YSYEKL. Trimming shortened V by 4 bases and J by 5 bases, and 15 bases separated the two germline ends. The DNA for the CDR3 is TGCGCCAGCAGCCGCGCCGGGACACTTCGAAACACCATATATTTT. It codes for CASSRAGTLRNTIYF.

The sample holds many counts of this clonotype. The chain has TRBV7-2 and TRBJ2-3, with 9 bases identical to TRBD2. The trim removed 5 bases at V and 2 bases at J, leaving 14 bases unmatched. Germline lookup yields CDR1 SGHTA and CDR2 FQGNSA. The CDR3 is 18 residues long. CDR3 sequence: CASSRVGTSRRSTDTQYF. The DNA for the CDR3 is TGTGCCAGCAGCAGAGTAGGGACTAGCCGTCGGTCCACAGATACGCAGTATTTT.